These T cell receptor beta chains were read from a single sample in a study of shared clonotypes between healthy human individuals. TCRdb's table, derived via immunoSEQ multiplex PCR, lists solely in-frame clones and lacks some. The sample yields about 490,000 clones, 76% seen once. The sample comprised PBMCs. These receptors came from a middle-aged woman in good health. Some clones in this sample may be carry-over from other donors' samples. The CDR3 runs from the conserved cysteine through the conserved F or W. D genes are given only for firm matches. Only some rows state a clone size, as once, few, many or a class for expanded clones.

12,-,TRBD1,TRBJ2-7,TRBV6-1,CASSPQGYEQYF,TGTGCCAGCTCCCCACAGGGGTACGAGCAGTACTTC
15,-,TRBD1,TRBJ2-5,TRBV7-2,CASSLVTGGLETQYF,TGTGCCAGCAGCTTAGTGACAGGGGGTTTGGAGACCCAGTACTTC
14,-,-,TRBJ2-2,TRBV14,CASSQEDVTRELFF,TGTGCCAGCAGCCAAGAAGATGTGACCCGGGAGCTGTTTTTT
16,-,-,TRBJ2-1,TRBV28,CASSRPQGPQTDEQFF,TGTGCCAGCAGTCGCCCTCAGGGGCCACAAACGGATGAGCAGTTCTTC
14,-,-,TRBJ2-2,TRBV5-1,CASSLGGSVGELFF,TGCGCCAGCAGCTTGGGGGGAAGCGTAGGAGAACTGTTTTTT
17,-,TRBD1,TRBJ1-2,TRBV28,CASSFILPGTGDMRYTF,TGTGCCAGCAGTTTCATCCTCCCCGGGACAGGGGATATGCGCTACACCTTC
14,-,TRBD1,TRBJ2-7,TRBV9,CASSVGTGRYEQYF,TGTGCCAGCAGCGTGGGGACAGGCCGCTACGAGCAGTACTTC
15,-,-,TRBJ1-6,TRBV6-5,CASSYGQGGDSPLHF,TGTGCCAGCAGTTACGGGCAGGGAGGGGATTCACCCCTCCACTTT
12,-,TRBD2,TRBJ2-1,TRBV6-5,CASLAGVKEQFF,TGTGCCAGCTTGGCGGGAGTTAAGGAGCAGTTCTTC
20,-,TRBD2,TRBJ2-3,TRBV9,CASSVAGRASGSMSTDTQYF,TGTGCCAGCAGCGTAGCTGGTCGGGCTAGCGGGAGTATGAGCACAGATACGCAGTATTTT
15,-,TRBD2,TRBJ2-3,TRBV7-6,CASSFGGRAGDTQYF,TGTGCCAGCAGCTTCGGCGGGAGGGCTGGTGATACGCAGTATTTT
15,-,-,TRBJ2-1,TRBV6-5,CASSVAWGAVNEQFF,TGTGCCAGCAGTGTGGCGTGGGGCGCGGTCAATGAGCAGTTCTTC
13,once,-,TRBJ1-2,TRBV19,CASSIQQGVAYTF,TGTGCCAGTAGTATCCAACAGGGCGTCGCCTACACCTTC
15,-,-,TRBJ2-1,TRBV9,CASAMAGGPYNEQFF,TGTGCCAGCGCTATGGCGGGCGGGCCCTACAATGAGCAGTTCTTC
12,few,-,TRBJ2-7,TRBV30,CAWSGLSHEQYF,TGTGCCTGGAGTGGGCTATCCCACGAGCAGTACTTC
15,-,TRBD1,TRBJ2-5,TRBV5-4,CASSPVGTGGRTQYF,TGTGCCAGCAGCCCCGTAGGGACAGGGGGCAGAACCCAGTACTTC
14,-,-,TRBJ2-5,TRBV7-9,CASSRTGSGETQYF,TGTGCCAGCAGCCGAACAGGGAGCGGAGAGACCCAGTACTTC
15,-,-,TRBJ1-5,TRBV28,CASSDIGGVNQPQHF,TGTGCCAGCAGCGACATCGGGGGGGTAAATCAGCCCCAGCATTTT
14,-,-,TRBJ1-3,TRBV30,CAWSQGFSGNTIYF,TGTGCCTGGAGCCAGGGATTCTCTGGAAACACCATATATTTT
15,-,TRBD2,TRBJ2-7,TRBV5-4,CASSHGGTRNYEQYF,TGTGCCAGCAGCCATGGAGGGACTAGGAACTACGAGCAGTACTTC
14,once,-,TRBJ1-5,TRBV28,CASQAGGINQPQHF,TGTGCCAGTCAGGCGGGGGGAATCAATCAGCCCCAGCATTTT
14,many,-,TRBJ1-4,TRBV6-5,CASSYAAREEKLFF,TGTGCCAGCAGTTACGCCGCCAGAGAGGAAAAACTGTTTTTT
13,-,-,TRBJ2-7,TRBV7-2,CASSPGRAYEQYF,TGTGCCAGCAGTCCGGGACGGGCCTACGAGCAGTACTTC
15,-,TRBD2,TRBJ2-7,TRBV4-2,CASSRSTSGGYEQYF,TGTGCCAGCAGTCGCTCGACTAGCGGGGGCTACGAGCAGTACTTC
14,few,TRBD2,TRBJ2-1,TRBV7-2,CASSLGEASGEQFF,TGTGCCAGCAGCTTAGGGGAAGCTAGCGGTGAGCAGTTCTTC
16,many,-,TRBJ1-4,TRBV15,CATSRDVAATNEKLFF,TGTGCCACCAGCAGAGATGTGGCCGCAACTAATGAAAAACTGTTTTTT
14,-,-,TRBJ2-2,TRBV4-3,CASSQGGQNGELFF,TGCGCCAGCAGCCAAGGTGGCCAAAATGGGGAGCTGTTTTTT
14,-,TRBD2,TRBJ2-1,TRBV5-4,CASSLVGGRNEQFF,TGTGCCAGCAGCTTGGTTGGCGGGAGAAATGAGCAGTTCTTC
11,-,-,TRBJ1-1,TRBV20-1,CSARDTIVAFF,TGCAGTGCTAGAGATACGATCGTTGCTTTCTTT
14,-,TRBD1,TRBJ1-2,TRBV9,CASSAGQGAGGYTF,TGTGCCAGCAGCGCCGGACAGGGGGCTGGTGGCTACACCTTC
15,few,TRBD1,TRBJ2-7,TRBV9,CASSASTGGIGEQYF,TGTGCCAGCAGCGCCTCGACAGGGGGTATTGGCGAGCAGTACTTC
14,-,TRBD1,TRBJ1-1,TRBV19,CASIGTGTPPEAFF,TGTGCCAGTATAGGGACAGGGACCCCCCCTGAAGCTTTCTTT
14,-,-,TRBJ2-7,TRBV9,CASSPSTASYEQYF,TGTGCCAGCAGCCCATCGACAGCCTCCTACGAGCAGTACTTC
15,-,TRBD2,TRBJ2-2,TRBV29-1,CSVAGLAPNGGELFF,TGCAGCGTTGCGGGACTAGCGCCAAACGGGGGGGAGCTGTTTTTT
15,-,TRBD2,TRBJ2-7,TRBV11-2,CASRTLLAGPYEQYF,TGTGCCAGCAGGACCTTACTAGCGGGACCCTACGAGCAGTACTTC
15,few,TRBD2,TRBJ2-3,TRBV28,CASRGLAGELDTQYF,TGTGCCAGCAGGGGACTAGCGGGAGAACTAGATACGCAGTATTTT
14,many,-,TRBJ2-1,TRBV6-4,CASSENESPNEQFF,TGTGCCAGCAGTGAAAATGAGAGCCCCAATGAGCAGTTCTTC
18,-,TRBD2,TRBJ2-3,TRBV6-4,CASSDTSGTLLSTDTQYF,TGTGCCAGCAGTGACACTAGCGGGACCCTTCTGAGCACAGATACGCAGTATTTT
13,-,-,TRBJ1-4,TRBV7-9,CASSLGGQGQLFF,TGTGCCAGCAGCTTGGGGGGCCAGGGGCAACTGTTTTTT
13,-,TRBD1,TRBJ2-4,TRBV7-3,CASSLGQGDIQYF,TGTGCCAGCAGCTTGGGACAGGGGGACATTCAGTACTTC
15,many,-,TRBJ2-3,TRBV7-6,CASSLAQLSTDTQYF,TGTGCCAGCAGCTTAGCACAGCTCAGTACAGATACGCAGTATTTT
15,-,-,TRBJ2-2,TRBV7-9,CASSLDRADTGELFF,TGTGCCAGCAGCTTAGACAGGGCCGACACCGGGGAGCTGTTTTTT
14,-,-,TRBJ2-1,TRBV5-1,CASSSGTRYNEQFF,TGCGCCAGCAGCTCCGGGACAAGGTACAATGAGCAGTTCTTC
16,-,TRBD1,TRBJ2-3,TRBV15,CATSSSTGGGPDTQYF,TGTGCCACCAGCAGTTCGACAGGGGGAGGCCCAGATACGCAGTATTTT
20,-,TRBD2,TRBJ2-2,TRBV4-1,CASSQMGLAGGPNQIGELFF,TGCGCCAGCAGCCAAATGGGACTAGCGGGAGGGCCCAATCAAATCGGGGAACTGTTTTTC
14,-,-,TRBJ2-3,TRBV7-6,CASSLGPGSPTQYF,TGTGCCAGCAGCTTAGGGCCGGGCTCCCCTACGCAGTATTTT
15,-,-,TRBJ1-2,TRBV7-2,CASSLAGGNQGGYTF,TGTGCCAGCAGCTTAGCCGGGGGTAATCAGGGCGGCTACACCTTC
14,-,TRBD1,TRBJ2-1,TRBV4-3,CASSRGTGGNEQFF,TGCGCCAGCAGCCGGGGGACAGGGGGCAATGAGCAGTTCTTC
15,-,-,TRBJ1-2,TRBV28,CASSLPRPETYGYTF,TGTGCCAGCAGTTTGCCCCGTCCGGAAACCTATGGCTACACCTTC
13,-,TRBD2,TRBJ2-3,TRBV9,CASRGSGTDTQYF,TGTGCCAGCCGGGGTAGCGGGACGGATACGCAGTATTTT
15,-,TRBD1,TRBJ1-1,TRBV11-2,CASSWGQGAGTEAFF,TGTGCCAGCAGCTGGGGACAGGGGGCAGGAACTGAAGCTTTCTTT
13,-,-,TRBJ2-5,TRBV18,CASSPRREETQYF,TGTGCCAGCTCACCTAGGCGGGAAGAGACCCAGTACTTC
14,few,-,TRBJ2-7,TRBV10-1,CASSESTAPYEQYF,TGCGCCAGCAGTGAGTCGACAGCCCCCTACGAGCAGTACTTC